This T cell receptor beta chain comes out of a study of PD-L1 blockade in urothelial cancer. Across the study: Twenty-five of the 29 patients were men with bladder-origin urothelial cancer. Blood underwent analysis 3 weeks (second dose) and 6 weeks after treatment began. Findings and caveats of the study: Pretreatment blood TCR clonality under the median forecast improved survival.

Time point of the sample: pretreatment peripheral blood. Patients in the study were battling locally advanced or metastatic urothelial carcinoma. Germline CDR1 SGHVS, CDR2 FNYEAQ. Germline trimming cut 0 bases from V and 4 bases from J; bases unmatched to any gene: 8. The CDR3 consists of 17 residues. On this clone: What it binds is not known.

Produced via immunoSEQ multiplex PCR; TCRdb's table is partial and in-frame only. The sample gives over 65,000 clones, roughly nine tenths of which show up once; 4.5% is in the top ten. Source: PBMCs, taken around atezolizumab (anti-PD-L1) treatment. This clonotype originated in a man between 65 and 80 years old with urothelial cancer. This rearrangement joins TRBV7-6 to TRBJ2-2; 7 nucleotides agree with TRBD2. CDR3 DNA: TGTGCCAGCAGCTTAGCGCACGGACTAGAAGGCACCGGGGAGCTGTTTTTT. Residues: CASSLAHGLEGTGELFF.